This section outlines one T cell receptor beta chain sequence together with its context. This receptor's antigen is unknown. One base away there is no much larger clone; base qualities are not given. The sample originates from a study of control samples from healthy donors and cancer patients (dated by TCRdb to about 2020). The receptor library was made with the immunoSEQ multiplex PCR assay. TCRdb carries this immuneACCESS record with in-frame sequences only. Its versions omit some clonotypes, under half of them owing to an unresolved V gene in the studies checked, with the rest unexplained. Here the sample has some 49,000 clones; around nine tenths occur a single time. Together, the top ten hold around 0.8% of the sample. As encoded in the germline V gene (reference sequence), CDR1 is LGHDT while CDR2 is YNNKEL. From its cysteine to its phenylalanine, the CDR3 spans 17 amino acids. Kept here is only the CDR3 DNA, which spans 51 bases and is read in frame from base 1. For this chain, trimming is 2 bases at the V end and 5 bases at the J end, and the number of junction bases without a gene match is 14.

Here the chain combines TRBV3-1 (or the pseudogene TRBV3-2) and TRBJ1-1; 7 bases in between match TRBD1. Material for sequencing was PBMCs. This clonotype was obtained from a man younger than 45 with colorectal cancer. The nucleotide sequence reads TGTGCCAGCAGCCAAATTTGGAGGGGGCGGGGTGGGACTGAAGCTTTCTTT. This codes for CASSQIWRGRGGTEAFF.